The 18 T cell receptor beta chains given below trace back to one sample, sequenced in a study of T cells in localized non-small cell lung cancer. The method was immunoSEQ multiplex PCR; TCRdb's version includes in-frame clones alone and lacks a portion of them. The sample gives 70,000 to 100,000 clones, about nine tenths of which show up once; about 4% is in the top ten. Sequences were derived from PBMCs, sampled before any cancer treatment. The receptors were sampled from a woman aged 35-75 years with stage II squamous cell lung carcinoma.

The rearrangement joins TRBV6-1 to TRBJ1-5; TRBD1 matches at 9 bases. CDR3 size: 15 residues. Trimming removed 6 bases from V and 6 bases from J; junction bases left unmatched: 9. Germline V gene sequence: CDR1 MNHNS, CDR2 SASEGT. In DNA form, the CDR3 reads TGTGCCAGCAGCGGGACAGGGAGAAACGGTCAGCCCCAGCATTTT. It yields the protein CASSGTGRNGQPQHF.

V gene TRBV27 combines with J gene TRBJ2-5, with 9 bases matching TRBD2. This CDR3 is built from 15 residues. Losses at the gene ends were 4 bases for V and 5 bases for J; bases not matched to a gene: 8. Germline assignment: CDR1 MNHEY and CDR2 SMNVEV (reference sequence). CDR3 DNA: TGTGCCAGCAGTTCCTTTAGCGGGAGTGGGGAGACCCAGTACTTC. Translated, it gives CASSSFSGSGETQYF.

The rearrangement joins TRBV6-1 to TRBJ2-2; TRBD1 matches 10 bases. Germline CDR1 is MNHNS and CDR2 is SASEGT. The length of the CDR3 is 13 residues. CDR3 bases: TGTGCAGGGGGGACAGGGGAGACCGGGGAGCTGTTTTTT. As protein: CAGGTGETGELFF.

This clone was counted once. The rearrangement links TRBV5-8 to TRBJ1-1, with D hard to call. Germline loops: CDR1 SGHTS, CDR2 YDEGEE. CDR3 length: 14 amino acids. V was trimmed by 0 bases and J by 4 bases, leaving 10 bases between them. Here the CDR3 reads CASSLATEGTEAFF. The CDR3 bases are TGTGCCAGCAGCTTGGCTACAGAAGGCACTGAAGCTTTCTTT. The full variable domain, its missing parts supplied by reference TRBV5-8 and TRBJ1-1, is EAGVTQSPTHLIKTRGQQATLRCSPISGHTSVYWYQQALGLGLQFLLWYDEGEERNRGNFPPRFSGRQFPNYSSELNVNALELEDSALYLCASSLATEGTEAFFGQGTRLTVV.

The gene calls are TRBV5-4 and TRBJ2-1; the match to TRBD2 covers 13 bases. J was trimmed by 8 bases and V by 0 bases; bases with no gene match: 8. The CDR3 runs to 17 residues. Germline values: CDR1 SGHNT, CDR2 YYREEE (reference sequence). CDR3 DNA sequence: TGTGCCAGCAGCTTGGACACCGGACTAGCGGGGGTCCATGAGCAGTTCTTC. Protein: CASSLDTGLAGVHEQFF.

The chain employs TRBV27 and TRBJ1-5; D not certain. V gave up 1 base and J gave up 0 bases, with 4 bases separating them. The CDR3 extends over 14 amino acids. Germline CDR1 MNHEY, CDR2 SMNVEV (reference sequence). CDR3 region: CASSLFGSNQPQHF. The CDR3 coding sequence is TGTGCCAGCAGTTTATTTGGTAGCAATCAGCCCCAGCATTTT.

This chain uses TRBV6-1 with TRBJ2-7, with D perhaps assigned TRBD1 or TRBD2 (6 bases each). Between the trimmed V and J ends, which lost 5 bases and 2 bases, there was a span of 16 bases. Per the germline V gene, CDR1 is MNHNS and CDR2 is SASEGT. The CDR3 is 15 amino acids. The DNA of the CDR3 is TGTGCCAGCAGTTGGGGTGGGGGGCCCCCCTACGAGCAGTACTTC. This gives the protein CASSWGGGPPYEQYF.

The V gene is TRBV6-5, the J gene TRBJ2-1; 7 bases line up with TRBD2. This CDR3 contains 15 residues. V lost 5 bases to trimming and J lost 2 bases; unmatched junction nucleotides: 6. The V gene's germline CDR1 is MNHEY and CDR2 SVGAGI. The CDR3 region is CASSKREGAYNEQFF. CDR3 in DNA: TGTGCCAGCAGTAAGAGGGAGGGCGCCTACAATGAGCAGTTCTTC.

The chain is built from TRBV19 and TRBJ1-1; weak D call: TRBD1 (5 bases). The germline V and J ends were trimmed by 3 bases and 5 bases, with 13 bases remaining between them. The germline gives CDR1 LNHDA, CDR2 SQIVND (reference sequence). CDR3 length equals 14 residues. CDR3 sequence reads: CASSIWQGRTEAFF. CDR3 DNA: TGTGCCAGTAGTATTTGGCAGGGCCGGACTGAAGCTTTCTTT. Filled out from reference TRBV19 and TRBJ1-1, the complete variable domain reads DGGITQSPKYLFRKEGQNVTLSCEQNLNHDAMYWYRQDPGQGLRLIYYSQIVNDFQKGDIAEGYSVSREKKESFPLTVTSAQKNPTAFYLCASSIWQGRTEAFFGQGTRLTVV.

The chain recombines TRBV4-1 with TRBJ1-1, with unresolved D. V was clipped by 2 bases and J by 3 bases, with 10 bases between them. This CDR3 spans 14 amino acids. Germline-derived CDR1 and CDR2 are MGHRA and YSYEKL. The CDR3 DNA is TGCGCCAGCAGCCAACAGACGGGCTACACTGAAGCTTTCTTT. Translated, it gives CASSQQTGYTEAFF.

This sequence joins TRBV7-8 and TRBJ2-1, with 11 bases aligning to TRBD2. Germline-derived CDR1 and CDR2 are SGHVS and FQNEAQ. J lost 8 bases, V lost 0 bases, and 12 bases had no gene match. The CDR3 contains 18 residues. The CDR3 region is CASSLAWTSGLRGYEQFF. The CDR3 bases are TGTGCCAGCAGCTTAGCGTGGACTAGCGGGCTAAGGGGGTATGAGCAGTTCTTC.

This chain joins TRBV2 and TRBJ2-7; no clear D. The CDR3 loop spans 13 amino acids. V lost 6 bases, J lost 3 bases, and 12 bases lay in between. Germline assignment: CDR1 SNHLY and CDR2 FYNNEI. The CDR3 nucleotides are TGTGCCAGCAGCGCGACGGAAATCTACGAGCAGTACTTC. This sequence encodes CASSATEIYEQYF.

The V gene is TRBV30, the J gene TRBJ1-4; 8 positions agree with TRBD1. The CDR3 has 11 amino acids. The germline gives CDR1 GTSNPN, CDR2 SVGIG (reference sequence). CDR3 amino acids: CADREGEKLFF. The CDR3 DNA follows: TGTGCGGACAGGGAAGGTGAAAAACTGTTTTTT. Complete variable domain (other parts from reference TRBV30 and TRBJ1-4): SQTIHQWPATLVQPVGSPLSLECTVEGTSNPNLYWYRQAAGRGLQLLFYSVGIGQISSEVPQNLSASRPQDRQFILSSKKLLLSDSGFYLCADREGEKLFFGSGTQLSVL.

CDR3 DNA: TGTGCCAGCAGTTTGGGGCCAGCAGGAAACACCATATATTTT. Protein: CASSLGPAGNTIYF. The V call is TRBV27, the J call TRBJ1-3; TRBD1 might be the D (5 bases). This CDR3 comprises 14 residues. V was shortened by 3 bases and J by 4 bases, with 10 bases between the two germline ends. CDR1 and CDR2 from the germline V gene are MNHEY and SMNVEV (reference sequence).

J is TRBJ1-2 and V is TRBV2; 7 bases fit TRBD1. Germline loops: CDR1 SNHLY, CDR2 FYNNEI. The CDR3 is 14 amino acids. V shed 1 base, J shed 4 bases, and the junction held 3 bases outside the gene matches. CDR3 sequence reads: CASSEGTGTYGYTF. The CDR3 bases are TGTGCCAGCAGTGAAGGGACAGGTACCTATGGCTACACCTTC.

This sequence joins TRBV27 and TRBJ2-7; TRBD1 aligns across 7 bases. The V gene's germline CDR1 is MNHEY and CDR2 SMNVEV (reference sequence). The CDR3 has 11 amino acids. V was pared by 6 bases and J by 7 bases, with 3 bases of the junction left unmatched. The CDR3 spells CASSRDREQYF. In DNA form, the CDR3 reads TGTGCCAGCAGCCGGGACAGAGAGCAGTACTTC.

This sequence joins TRBV5-4 and TRBJ1-6; the D is unclear. In germline, CDR1 is SGHNT, CDR2 YYREEE (reference sequence). Trimming pared 4 bases from V and 6 bases from J, leaving 11 bases between. This CDR3 is built from 14 residues. The CDR3 coding sequence is TGTGCCAGCAGCCTCAGAATGGCTAATTCACCCCTCCACTTT. This codes for CASSLRMANSPLHF.

This rearrangement joins TRBV28 to TRBJ1-1, with TRBD1 matching over 8 bases. Germline V CDR1 and CDR2: MDHEN, SYDVKM. There are 13 residues in the CDR3. V lost 7 bases, J lost 11 bases, and 12 bases stayed unmatched. CDR3 sequence reads: CASTGQALRRAFF. The CDR3 DNA reads TGTGCCAGCACGGGACAGGCTCTTCGGAGGGCTTTCTTT. Full variable domain (rest looked up from reference TRBV28 and TRBJ1-1): DVKVTQSSRYLVKRTGEKVFLECVQDMDHENMFWYRQDPGLGLRLIYFSYDVKMKEKGDIPEGYSVSREKKERFSLILESASTNQTSMYLCASTGQALRRAFFGQGTRLTVV.